The 9 T cell receptor beta chains reported below all come from one sample, sequenced in a study of blood T cell repertoires in COVID-19. TCRdb's copy holds only in-frame clones and misses some; the assay was immunoSEQ multiplex PCR. The sample has 250,000 or so clones, more than 85% seen once. Sequenced material: PBMCs or T cells enriched from blood (not recorded which). These receptors all stem from a man aged 35-49 years who had recovered from COVID-19.

The chain links TRBV28 to TRBJ1-3; TRBD1 matches at 7 bases. Germline CDR1 and CDR2: MDHEN and SYDVKM. CDR3 length equals 20 residues. J gave up 0 bases and V 6 bases, and 20 bases lay outside the gene matches. DNA for the CDR3: TGTGCCAGCAGCGCTGGTCGGGGACAGAGAAACCTAAACTCTGGAAACACCATATATTTT. It yields the protein CASSAGRGQRNLNSGNTIYF.

This clone was detected a few times. The chain carries TRBV10-2 and TRBJ1-2, with a possible D match to TRBD1 (6 bases). Trimming took off 6 bases at V and 2 bases at J, with 16 bases between the two ends. Looked up from germline, CDR1 is WSHSY and CDR2 is SAAADI. The length of the CDR3 is 15 residues. The CDR3 sequence: CASRPSGQVNYGYTF. CDR3 nucleotides: TGCGCCAGCAGACCCTCGGGACAAGTCAACTATGGCTACACCTTC.

The chain links TRBV19 to TRBJ2-2, with 7 positions matching TRBD1. The CDR3 is made up of 12 amino acids. CDR1 is LNHDA and CDR2 is SQIVND in the germline V gene (reference sequence). J gave up 6 bases and V 6 bases, and 1 base lay outside the gene matches. The CDR3, as DNA: TGTGCCAGTAGGGGACAGCCCGGGGAGCTGTTTTTT. Encoded protein: CASRGQPGELFF.

This clone was counted only a few times. The chain carries TRBV6-5 and TRBJ2-2, with 11 bases aligning to TRBD2. This CDR3 has 16 amino acids. In germline, CDR1 is MNHEY, CDR2 SVGAGI. The V and J ends lost 0 bases and 6 bases, in that order; junction bases with no gene match: 3. CDR3 nucleotides: TGTGCCAGCAGTTACTCGCTAGCGGGAGGTCCCGGGGAGCTGTTTTTT. Residues: CASSYSLAGGPGELFF.

J is TRBJ2-5 and V is TRBV7-8, with TRBD2 matching 10 bases. Germline V gene data show CDR1 as SGHVS and CDR2 as FQNEAQ. The CDR3 length is 15 residues. The ends lost 5 bases at V and 4 bases at J; junction bases unmatched: 7. This CDR3 reads CASSRGVAGGETQYF. DNA for the CDR3: TGTGCCAGCAGCCGCGGGGTAGCGGGGGGAGAGACCCAGTACTTC. Drawing the rest from reference TRBV7-8 and TRBJ2-5, the complete variable domain is GAGVSQSPRYKVAKRGQDVALRCDPISGHVSLFWYQQALGQGPEFLTYFQNEAQLDKSGLPSDRFFAERPEGSVSTLKIQRTQQEDSAVYLCASSRGVAGGETQYFGPGTRLLVL.

This clone was found a few times. The V gene is TRBV2, the J gene TRBJ1-2; D is undetermined. V was cut by 3 bases and J by 0 bases, with 5 bases left in between. The CDR3 totals 13 residues. Germline V gene sequence: CDR1 SNHLY, CDR2 FYNNEI. The CDR3 nucleotides read TGTGCCAGCAGTGATATAGCTAACTATGGCTACACCTTC. Protein product: CASSDIANYGYTF. The full variable domain, with the rest looked up from reference TRBV2 and TRBJ1-2, is EPEVTQTPSHQVTQMGQEVILRCVPISNHLYFYWYRQILGQKVEFLVSFYNNEISEKSEIFDDQFSVERPDGSNFTLKIRSTKLEDSAMYFCASSDIANYGYTFGSGTRLTVV.

The chain carries TRBV6-1 and TRBJ2-7; 11 bases are shared with TRBD1. CDR1 MNHNS and CDR2 SASEGT come from the germline V gene. This CDR3 region has 15 residues. V trimming: 3 bases; J trimming: 1 base; junction bases outside the gene matches: 2. The CDR3 region is CASSEDRGHSYEQYF. As DNA, the CDR3 is TGTGCCAGCAGTGAGGACAGGGGGCATTCCTACGAGCAGTACTTC.

This sequence joins TRBV28 and TRBJ1-5; maybe TRBD1 (5 bases). Germline-derived CDR1 and CDR2 are MDHEN and SYDVKM. Trimming took off 6 bases at V and 4 bases at J, with 16 bases between the two ends. The CDR3 loop spans 15 amino acids. The CDR3 DNA follows: TGTGCCAGCAGCACACACCCCGGGGGGAATCAGCCCCAGCATTTT. Protein product: CASSTHPGGNQPQHF.

This chain joins TRBV29-1 and TRBJ1-2; 11 bases map to TRBD1. This CDR3 has 14 residues. J lost 7 bases, V lost 4 bases, and 8 bases had no gene match. Germline loops: CDR1 SQVTM, CDR2 ANQGSEA. The CDR3 DNA sequence: TGCAGCGTTGGGACAGGACAGGGGGCGGGTGGCTACACCTTC. It yields the protein CSVGTGQGAGGYTF.